This T cell receptor beta chain was obtained from a study of T cell repertoires in cytomegalovirus infection. Overall study: Peptides in the study included HLA-C-restricted and HLA-B-restricted CMV epitopes.

V was clipped by 1 base and J by 1 base, with 14 bases between them. From germline, CDR1 is SQVTM and CDR2 ANQGSEA. The CDR3 is 16 amino acids. Via MiXCR, TCRdb re-called the reads, giving one row per CDR3 protein. The profile shows roughly 990,000 distinct CDR3 sequences, less than 35% of them singletons. Regarding this clonotype: The target antigen is unknown.

General study results and limits: HLA-C-restricted, CMV-specific TCR beta clonotypes were dominant ex vivo.

The sequence was collected from a human donor in good health (CMV status not recorded). Some clones in this sample may be carry-over from other donors' samples. The chain is built from TRBV29-1 and TRBJ2-1; D call uncertain. Sample: cultured CD8+ T cells from PBMCs, taken from culture after CMV antigen stimulation. The CDR3 nucleotides read TGCAGCGTTGAAGGGGCCCGGGCAGTGTCCTACAATGAGCAGTTCTTC. This codes for CSVEGARAVSYNEQFF.